The rows below give T cell receptor beta chains drawn from one sample of a study of sequential checkpoint blockade in melanoma. Measured with immunoSEQ multiplex PCR; TCRdb has only the in-frame clones, and not every one. The sample contains over 8,000 clones, 75% of which appear only once. The material was CD8+ T cells sorted from blood (inferred from file names), obtained from a patient given nivolumab and ipilimumab in sequence. These receptors were taken from a human donor with melanoma. The CDR3 runs from the conserved cysteine through the conserved F or W. Each record gives: CDR3 length, J gene, V gene, CDR3 protein.

>15|TRBJ2-7|TRBV19
CASSIVYPGNYEQYF
>14|TRBJ2-1|TRBV7-2
CASSFGGIYNEQFF
>17|TRBJ2-1|TRBV7-9
CASSSGPSGDRTPEQFF
>16|TRBJ2-1|TRBV11-2
CASSRREGQNYNEQFF
>15|TRBJ2-7|TRBV6-5
CASTFRTASSYEQYF
>15|TRBJ2-3|TRBV4-1
CASSSPAGSPDTQYF
>14|TRBJ1-5|TRBV7-6
CASSPGQTSGPQHF
>14|TRBJ2-1|TRBV28
CATQGRDFSNEQFF
>19|TRBJ1-5|TRBV15
CATSRDQETGWDNYQPQHF
>18|TRBJ1-2|TRBV4-3
CASSQDGNTGITNYGYTF
>15|TRBJ1-4|TRBV30
CAWTRPEANGEKLFF
>13|TRBJ2-7|TRBV7-9
CASSLVGGREQYF
>18|TRBJ2-5|TRBV9
CASSPGTSGRSWVETQYF
>13|TRBJ2-1|TRBV19
CASSIYDGNEQFF
>11|TRBJ2-7|TRBV30
CAWDNSYEQYF
>13|TRBJ1-1|TRBV5-1
CASSSWSDTEAFF
>14|TRBJ1-5|TRBV19
CASTGPMSNQPQHF
>13|TRBJ2-7|TRBV27
CASSYGAFDEQYF
>15|TRBJ2-7|TRBV11-1
CASSPLSGSTYEQYF
>14|TRBJ1-2|TRBV27
CASSLQGGSYGYTF
>19|TRBJ2-7|TRBV27
CASSLLGQTGTGGEYEQYF
>15|TRBJ2-1|TRBV4-3
CASSQGQGGGYEQFF
>14|TRBJ2-1|TRBV7-3
CASSLGEGGNEQFF
>14|TRBJ2-5|TRBV19
CASSAGQGIETQYF
>15|TRBJ2-7|TRBV29-1
CSVEFGLAGGYEQYF
>14|TRBJ1-5|TRBV4-1
CASSQDRSNQPQHF
>16|TRBJ2-1|TRBV2
CASSTTDISSYNEQFF
>14|TRBJ2-7|TRBV11-2
CASSFLDIPYEQYF
>12|TRBJ1-1|TRBV30
CAWIIRGTEAFF
>15|.|TRBV28
CASSSPQGGSDEQYF
>16|TRBJ1-4|TRBV28
CASTFYGGTINEKLFF
>14|TRBJ2-7|TRBV19
CASSSTSGRYEQYF
>16|TRBJ2-5|TRBV7-6
CASSTPLAEGQETQYF
>15|TRBJ2-2|TRBV6-4
CASSAGGGDTGELFF
>12|TRBJ1-2|TRBV28
CASSSSGPWGTF
>16|TRBJ2-5|TRBV13
CASSLTSGYFQETQYF
>14|TRBJ2-7|TRBV7-9
CASSLGGGPGEQYF
>14|TRBJ1-3|TRBV9
CASSVGLSGNTIYF
>11|TRBJ2-7|TRBV19
CASSIGYEQYF
>15|TRBJ2-1|TRBV25-1
CASSGLANPYNEQFF
>15|TRBJ2-5|TRBV30
CAWSDRQGLGETQYF
>14|TRBJ2-1|TRBV19
CASSPGYSYNEQFF
>13|TRBJ1-2|TRBV29-1
CSAGEGPVYGYTF
>16|TRBJ2-1|TRBV27
CASSSFSTSEFNEQFF
>15|TRBJ2-3|TRBV7-9
CASSPADSGTDTQYF
>14|TRBJ2-1|TRBV7-7
CASSLVAGGQEQFF
>13|TRBJ2-5|TRBV19
CASRPGLGETQYF
>17|TRBJ2-6|TRBV2
CASRAGTGNSGANVLTF
>16|TRBJ2-1|TRBV9
CASSDSGRAYYNEQFF
>16|TRBJ2-2|TRBV6-5
CASSYSMAGNTGELFF
>14|TRBJ2-7|TRBV11-3
CASSSRTGDHEQYF
>12|TRBJ1-1|TRBV5-4
CASTPTGGEAFF
>14|TRBJ1-2|TRBV5-4
CASRVGTGSHGYTF
>12|TRBJ2-1|TRBV7-8
CASSLQVHEQFF
>18|TRBJ2-1|TRBV4-3
CASSQAVAGGPPYNEQFF
>15|TRBJ2-7|TRBV27
CASSFATRLGDEQYF
>17|TRBJ1-1|TRBV25-1
CASSVLGLNSMNTEAFF